This T cell receptor (beta chain) originates from a study of blood T cell repertoires in COVID-19. Study overall: From the United States, Italy and Spain came samples of acute and convalescent COVID-19. T cells, B-cell-depleted T cells, or PBMCs supplied cDNA or gDNA.

In the authors' methods: Quantification of nucleated cells was approximated via reference gene primer amplification. Repertoires were generated with immunoSEQ multiplex PCR, while TCRdb's copy carries only in-frame clones and drops some. Clonal size and the V and J genes are those of that table, whereas D and trimming came from the DNA. This repertoire shows nearly 100,000 clones, around 85% found once; its top ten account for around 15%. The CDR3 is 15 amino acids. The V gene's germline CDR1 is ENHRY and CDR2 SYGVKD. Trimming cost V 7 bases and J 8 bases; bases outside gene matches: 11. The chain is built from TRBV10-3 and TRBJ2-1; 10 nucleotides line up with TRBD2. The clonotype originates from a woman aged 55-70 years with acute or convalescent COVID-19. Sequencing was carried out using peripheral blood. The CDR3 bases are TGTGCCATCACCGCGGGACTAGCGTTGGGTGATGAGCAGTTCTTC. Its translation: CAITAGLALGDEQFF.